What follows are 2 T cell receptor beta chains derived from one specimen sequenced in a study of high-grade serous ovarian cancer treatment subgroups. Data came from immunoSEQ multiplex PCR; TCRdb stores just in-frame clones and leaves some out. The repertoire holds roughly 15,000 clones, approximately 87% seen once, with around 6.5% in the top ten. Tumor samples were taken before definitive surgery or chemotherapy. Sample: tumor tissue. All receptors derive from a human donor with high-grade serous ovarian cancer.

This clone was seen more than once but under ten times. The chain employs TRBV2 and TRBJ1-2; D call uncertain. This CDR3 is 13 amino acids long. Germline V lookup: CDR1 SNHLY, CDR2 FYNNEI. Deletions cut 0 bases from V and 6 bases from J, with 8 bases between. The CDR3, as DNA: TGTGCCAGCAGTGAAGCGTCGGGTGATGGCTACACCTTC. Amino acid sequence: CASSEASGDGYTF.

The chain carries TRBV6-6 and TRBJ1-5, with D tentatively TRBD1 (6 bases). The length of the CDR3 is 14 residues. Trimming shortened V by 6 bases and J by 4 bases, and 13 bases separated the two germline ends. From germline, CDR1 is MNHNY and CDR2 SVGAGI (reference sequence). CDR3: CASRDSSWNQPQHF. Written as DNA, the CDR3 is TGTGCCAGCAGGGACAGTTCATGGAATCAGCCCCAGCATTTT.